This TCR beta chain was recovered during a study of CD8+ T cells in alopecia areata. Study results and limitations: Many expanded lesional clones persisted in scalp and blood during tofacitinib.

Treatment indicated: oral pan-JAK inhibitor, 5-10 mg twice daily. cDNA prepared by RNA extraction and subsequent reverse transcription served as the template for sequencing. Using immunoSEQ multiplex PCR, the repertoire was profiled, and TCRdb retains in-frame clones only, with some absent. The data hold fewer than 150,000 clones, with around four fifths observed a single time. This clone was detected once. Its antigen is as yet unknown. Specimen: CD8+ T cells sorted from blood, collected at week 4, from a patient treated with tofacitinib. The sequence was obtained from a human donor with alopecia areata.

The CDR3, as DNA: TGTGCCAGTAGTTTCGCCGGACAAACCCTGTTTTTT. Translated, it gives CASSFAGQTLFF. This chain uses TRBV19 with TRBJ1-4, with D perhaps TRBD1 (5 bases). The ends were cut back, 5 bases at V and 14 bases at J, with 15 bases in the middle. Germline loops: CDR1 LNHDA, CDR2 SQIVND (reference sequence). This CDR3 has 12 amino acids.